This TCR beta chain appears in the sequencing data of a study of T cells in Graves' hyperthyroidism and ophthalmopathy. Study-wide findings and caveats: Among clonotypes expanded in thyroid above 0.001, most were also found in blood.

This clonotype showed up many times. As yet, its antigen is unknown. Amplification yielded TCR beta CDR3 regions, with RNA transcripts as the source. HTBI primers were employed in a first-round RT-PCR of the TCR CDR3. MiXCR, applied by TCRdb to the multiplex PCR reads, yields one record per CDR3 protein. The sample carries roughly 500,000 distinct CDR3 sequences, around 42% recorded once. Patients were excluded for uncontrolled infection, other autoimmune disease, pregnancy or lactation. The study based diagnoses on clinical symptoms, serum thyroxine and TRAb, thyroid ultrasound and orbital computed tomography. Germline CDR1 reads LGHDT; CDR2 reads YNNKEL (reference sequence). CDR3 length equals 15 residues. The germline V and J ends were trimmed by 1 base and 8 bases, with 12 bases remaining between them.

The rearrangement links TRBV3-1 to TRBJ1-6; no definite D call. Sequenced: peripheral blood or thyroid tissue (not recorded which). This receptor was obtained from an adult woman with Graves' disease, either hyperthyroidism or ophthalmopathy (not recorded which). CDR3 in DNA: TGTGCCAGCAGCCAAGGGGAACCGCAGCATTCACCCCTCCACTTT. Translation gives CASSQGEPQHSPLHF.